This T cell receptor (beta chain) was identified in a study of long-term antiretroviral therapy in people with HIV. Study context: The 2015 recommendation for immediate ART came about a decade after the earliest samples. Study-wide results and caveats: No data on ART adherence, viral resistance or therapy changes.

The CDR3 contains 12 residues. CDR1 is MNHNS, CDR2 SASEGT, per germline. The V and J ends lost 4 bases and 5 bases respectively, with 7 bases between them. On this clone itself: As yet, its antigen is unknown.

Donors each had at least one pre-ART PBMC sample and at least two post-ART ones. With survey level as its setting, the immunoSEQ assay was v3.0. TCRdb keeps only in-frame clones here, not all; method: immunoSEQ multiplex PCR. The sample consists of some 34,000 clones, about 96% of them appearing once. The gene calls are TRBV6-1 and TRBJ2-3; D possibly corresponds to TRBD1 (5 bases). This TCR was recovered from a young man with HIV. The specimen comprised unsorted PBMCs, sampled approximately 6.5 years after starting antiretroviral therapy. CDR3 amino acids: CASSATVDTQYF. The CDR3 nucleotides read TGTGCCAGCAGTGCGACAGTAGATACGCAGTATTTT.